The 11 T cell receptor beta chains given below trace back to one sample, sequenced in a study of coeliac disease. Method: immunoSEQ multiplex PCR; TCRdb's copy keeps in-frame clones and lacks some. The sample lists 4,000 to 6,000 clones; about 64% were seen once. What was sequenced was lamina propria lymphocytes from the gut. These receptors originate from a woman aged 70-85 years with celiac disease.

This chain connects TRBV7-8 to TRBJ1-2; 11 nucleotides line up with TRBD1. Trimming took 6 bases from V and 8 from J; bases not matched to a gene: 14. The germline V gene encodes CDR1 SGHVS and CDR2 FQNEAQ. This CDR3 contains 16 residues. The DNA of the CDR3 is TGTGCCAGCAGGCAGGGGACAGGGGGTGATTCGAGCGGCTACACCTTC. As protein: CASRQGTGGDSSGYTF.

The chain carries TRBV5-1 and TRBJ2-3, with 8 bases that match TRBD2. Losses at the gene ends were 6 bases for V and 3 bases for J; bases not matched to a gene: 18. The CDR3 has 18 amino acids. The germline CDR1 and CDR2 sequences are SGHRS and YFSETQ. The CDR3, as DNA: TGCGCCAGCACCCGGGGGGGGGAGCTCATAGTGGAGACAGATACGCAGTATTTT. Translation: CASTRGGELIVETDTQYF.

CDR3 bases: TGTGCCAGCAGCTTAGCAGGGGGCGGTAGGCGCTACGAGCAGTACTTC. Protein: CASSLAGGGRRYEQYF. V and J are TRBV7-2 and TRBJ2-7; 7 bases are shared with TRBD1. The CDR3 consists of 16 residues. The trim removed 0 bases at V and 3 bases at J, leaving 8 bases unmatched. Germline lookup yields CDR1 SGHTA and CDR2 FQGNSA.

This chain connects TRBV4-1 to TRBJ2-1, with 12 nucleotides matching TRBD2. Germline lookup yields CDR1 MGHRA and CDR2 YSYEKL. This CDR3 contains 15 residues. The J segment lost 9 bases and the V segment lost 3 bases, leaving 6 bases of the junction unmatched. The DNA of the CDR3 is TGCGCCAGCAGCCAGGCTAGCGGGGGGGCCTCTGAGCAGTTCTTC. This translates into CASSQASGGASEQFF.

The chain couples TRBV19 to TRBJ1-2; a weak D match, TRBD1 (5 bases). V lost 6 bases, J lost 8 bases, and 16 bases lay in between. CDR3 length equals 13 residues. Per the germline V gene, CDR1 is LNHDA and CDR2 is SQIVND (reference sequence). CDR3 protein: CASSAAGEWGYTF. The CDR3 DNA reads TGTGCCAGTAGCGCGGCGGGGGAATGGGGCTACACCTTC.

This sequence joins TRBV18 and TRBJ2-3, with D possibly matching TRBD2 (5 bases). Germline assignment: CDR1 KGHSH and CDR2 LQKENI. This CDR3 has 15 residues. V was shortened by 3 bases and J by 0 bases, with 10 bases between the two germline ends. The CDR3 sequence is CASSPLAGSTDTQYF. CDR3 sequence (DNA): TGTGCCAGCTCACCCCTAGCCGGTAGCACAGATACGCAGTATTTT.

The CDR3 coding sequence is TGTGCCAGCAGCGACCCAGGGGGCCAGGATGAAAAACTGTTTTTT. This codes for CASSDPGGQDEKLFF. The chain combines TRBV28 with TRBJ1-4, with 8 positions matching TRBD1. The CDR3 is 15 residues long. The V segment lost 6 bases and the J segment 6 bases; nucleotides outside the gene matches: 9. Germline CDR1 and CDR2: MDHEN and SYDVKM.

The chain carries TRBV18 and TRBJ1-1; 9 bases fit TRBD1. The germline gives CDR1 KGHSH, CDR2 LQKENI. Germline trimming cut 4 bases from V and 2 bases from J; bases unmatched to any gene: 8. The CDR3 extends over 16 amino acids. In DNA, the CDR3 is TGTGCCAGCTCACTGTCCCGGGACAGGGCTAACACTGAAGCTTTCTTT. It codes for CASSLSRDRANTEAFF.

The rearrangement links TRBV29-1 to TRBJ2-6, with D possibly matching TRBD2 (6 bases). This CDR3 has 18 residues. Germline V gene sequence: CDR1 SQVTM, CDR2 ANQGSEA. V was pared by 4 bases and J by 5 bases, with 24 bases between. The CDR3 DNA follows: TGCAGCGTTGGGTCTAAACTAGCCATACAAAGTCGGGCCAACGTCCTGACTTTC. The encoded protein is CSVGSKLAIQSRANVLTF.

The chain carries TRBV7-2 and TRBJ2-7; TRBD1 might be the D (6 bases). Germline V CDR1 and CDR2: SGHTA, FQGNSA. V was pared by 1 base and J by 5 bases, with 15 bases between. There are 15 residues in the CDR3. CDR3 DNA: TGTGCCAGCAGCTTAGAGACAGGAACGGGACACGAGCAGTACTTC. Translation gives CASSLETGTGHEQYF.

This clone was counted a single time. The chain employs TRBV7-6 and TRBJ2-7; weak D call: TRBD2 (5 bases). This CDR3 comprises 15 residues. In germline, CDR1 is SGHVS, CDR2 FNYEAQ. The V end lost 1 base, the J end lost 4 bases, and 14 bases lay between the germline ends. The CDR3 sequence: CASSLGGGGFYEQYF. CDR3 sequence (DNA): TGTGCCAGCAGCTTAGGAGGAGGTGGGTTTTACGAGCAGTACTTC.